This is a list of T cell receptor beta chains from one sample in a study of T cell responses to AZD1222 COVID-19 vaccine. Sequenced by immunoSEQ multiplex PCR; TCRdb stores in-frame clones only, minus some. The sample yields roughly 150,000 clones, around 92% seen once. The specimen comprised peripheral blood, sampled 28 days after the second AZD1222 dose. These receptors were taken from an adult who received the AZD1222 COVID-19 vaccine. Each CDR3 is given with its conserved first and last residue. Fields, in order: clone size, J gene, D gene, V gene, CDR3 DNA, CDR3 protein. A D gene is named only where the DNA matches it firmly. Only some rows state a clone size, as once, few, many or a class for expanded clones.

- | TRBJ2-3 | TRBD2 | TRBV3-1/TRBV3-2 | TGTGCCAGCAGCCCCGGGACTAGCGGGACCCCAGATACGCAGTATTTT | CASSPGTSGTPDTQYF
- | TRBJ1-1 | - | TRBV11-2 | TGTGCCAGCAGCTTAAGGGGGACTGAAGCTTTCTTT | CASSLRGTEAFF
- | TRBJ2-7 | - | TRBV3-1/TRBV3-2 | TGTGCCAGCAGCCAAGATCCGGGGCGCGAGCAGTACTTC | CASSQDPGREQYF
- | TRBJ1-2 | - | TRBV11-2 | TGTGCCAGCAGCTTCCCTGAAAGGACACTCAAGGATGGCTACACCTTC | CASSFPERTLKDGYTF
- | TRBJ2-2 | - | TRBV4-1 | TGCGCCAGCAGCGGCCTGGGGGAGCGCACCGGGGAGCTGTTTTTT | CASSGLGERTGELFF
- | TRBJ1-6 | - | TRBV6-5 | TGTGCCTCCCTCCGAGGACTCACTGAAGAGTCACCCCTCCACTTT | CASLRGLTEESPLHF
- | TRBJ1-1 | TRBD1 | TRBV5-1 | TGCGCCAGCAGCTTGGACAGGGGTCTTGGGAACACTGAAGCTTTCTTT | CASSLDRGLGNTEAFF
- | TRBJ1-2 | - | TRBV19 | TGTGCCAGTAGTATAGATCGCGAAGGGGCTAACTATGGCTACACCTTC | CASSIDREGANYGYTF
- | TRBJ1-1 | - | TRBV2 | TGTGCCAGCACGTACACTGAAGCTTTCTTT | CASTYTEAFF
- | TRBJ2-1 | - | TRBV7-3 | TGTGCCAGCAGCACCGGGCCGAACAATGAGCAGTTCTTC | CASSTGPNNEQFF
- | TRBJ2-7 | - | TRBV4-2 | TGTGCCAGCAGCCAAGGGACGGGTTACGAGCAGTACTTC | CASSQGTGYEQYF
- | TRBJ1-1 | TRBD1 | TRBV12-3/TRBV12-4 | TGTGCCAGCCTGCCGGGACAGGGGATTGAAGCTTTCTTT | CASLPGQGIEAFF
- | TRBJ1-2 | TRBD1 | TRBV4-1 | TGCGCCAGCAGCCCCGGGGCAGGGGGAGGGTATGGCTACACCTTC | CASSPGAGGGYGYTF
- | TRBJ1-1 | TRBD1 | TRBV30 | TGTGCCTGGGGAAGAACAGGGGACACTGAAGCTTTCTTT | CAWGRTGDTEAFF
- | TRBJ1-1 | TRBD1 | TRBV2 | TGTGCCAGCAGCAATGCCATCAGGGGGATGGTCACTGAAGCTTTCTTT | CASSNAIRGMVTEAFF
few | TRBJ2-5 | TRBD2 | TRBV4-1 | TGCGCCAGCAGCCTTAGGACTAGCGGGGGGCAAGAGACCCAGTACTTC | CASSLRTSGGQETQYF
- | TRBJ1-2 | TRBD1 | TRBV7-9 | TGTGCCAGCAGCTTAAGTGCAGGGGGGAGCTATGGCTACACCTTC | CASSLSAGGSYGYTF
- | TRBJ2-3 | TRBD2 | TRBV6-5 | TGTGCCAGCAGGGGGGAGGGTACGCAGTATTTT | CASRGEGTQYF
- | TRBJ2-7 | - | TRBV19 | TGTGCCAGTAGTCCCACAGGGATCATTTACGAGCAGTACTTC | CASSPTGIIYEQYF
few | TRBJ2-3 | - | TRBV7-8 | TGTGCCAGCAGCTCACCGACAGGAGCAGATACGCAGTATTTT | CASSSPTGADTQYF
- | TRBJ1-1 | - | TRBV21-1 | TGTGCCAGCAGCGCAAGGTGTCTCCGGGACAGGAACACTGAAGCTTTCTTT | CASSARCLRDRNTEAFF
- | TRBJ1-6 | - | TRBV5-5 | TGTGCCAGCAGCCTACGAACAGGGTCTTCGTGGAATTCACCCCTCCACTTT | CASSLRTGSSWNSPLHF
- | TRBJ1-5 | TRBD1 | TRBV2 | TGTGCCAGCAGTGGACAGGGGCTAGATCAGCCCCAGCATTTT | CASSGQGLDQPQHF
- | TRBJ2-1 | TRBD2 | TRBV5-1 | TGCGCCAGCAGCTTGGCGTTAGCGGGGGGGAGATACAATGAGCAGTTCTTC | CASSLALAGGRYNEQFF
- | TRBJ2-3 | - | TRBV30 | TGTGCCTGGACCGCACTCCAGTCCAGAACAGATACGCAGTATTTT | CAWTALQSRTDTQYF
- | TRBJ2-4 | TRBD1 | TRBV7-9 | TGTGCCAGCAGCCCCAGGACAGGGAGGGCCAAAAACATTCAGTACTTC | CASSPRTGRAKNIQYF
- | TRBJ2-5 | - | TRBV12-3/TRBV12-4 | TGTGCCAGCAGTTTGGCATCAAGGGAGACCCAGTACTTC | CASSLASRETQYF
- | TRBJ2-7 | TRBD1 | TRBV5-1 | TGCGCCAGCAGTTTTGGACAGGGGAGCTCCTACGAGCAGTACTTC | CASSFGQGSSYEQYF
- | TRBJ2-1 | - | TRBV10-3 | TGTGCCGCAGGGAGCAATGAGCAGTTCTTC | CAAGSNEQFF
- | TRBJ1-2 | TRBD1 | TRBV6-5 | TGTGCCAGCAGAGGACAGGGGGTTTACTATGGCTACACCTTC | CASRGQGVYYGYTF
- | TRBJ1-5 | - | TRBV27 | TGTGCCAGCAGTTCTTTACGGATGACAGACCCCTATAGCAATCAGCCCCAGCATTTT | CASSSLRMTDPYSNQPQHF
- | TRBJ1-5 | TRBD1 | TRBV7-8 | TGTGCCAGCAGCTTTGAGGGGGCATATCAGCCCCAGCATTTT | CASSFEGAYQPQHF
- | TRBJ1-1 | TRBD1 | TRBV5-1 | TGCGCCAGCAGCACCGGGACAGGGGCGATGAACACTGAAGCTTTCTTT | CASSTGTGAMNTEAFF
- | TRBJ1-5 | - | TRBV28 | TGTGCCAGCTGTTTGTCCTACGGGGTCCAGCCCCAGCATTTT | CASCLSYGVQPQHF
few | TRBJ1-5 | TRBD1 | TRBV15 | TGTGCCACCAGCAGGAGGAGGGGGCCCGAAGGCAATCAGCCCCAGCATTTT | CATSRRRGPEGNQPQHF
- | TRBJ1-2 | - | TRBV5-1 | TGCGCCAGCAGCTTTGGGACCGCGGGCTACACCTTC | CASSFGTAGYTF
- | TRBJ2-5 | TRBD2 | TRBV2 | TGTGCCAGCAGTGAAGCTGGGCCTAGCGGGGACCAAGAGACCCAGTACTTC | CASSEAGPSGDQETQYF
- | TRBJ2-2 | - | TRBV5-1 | TGCGCCAGCAGCTTGGTCGGGGGGCGGACCGGGGAGCTGTTTTTT | CASSLVGGRTGELFF
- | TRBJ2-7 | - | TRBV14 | TGTGCCAGCAGCCCCGTTTTAGGGGCTGCCTACGAGCAGTACTTC | CASSPVLGAAYEQYF
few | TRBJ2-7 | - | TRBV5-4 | TGTGCCAGCAGCCTCGGTAACGAGCAGTACTTC | CASSLGNEQYF
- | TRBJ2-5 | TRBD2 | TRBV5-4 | TGTGCCAGCAGCCCTGGGACTAGCGGGGGGTCCTGGCAAGAGACCCAGTACTTC | CASSPGTSGGSWQETQYF
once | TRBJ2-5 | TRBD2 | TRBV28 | TGTGCCAGCAGTTTACCGGGAGGAGGGTCTCAAGAGACCCAGTACTTC | CASSLPGGGSQETQYF
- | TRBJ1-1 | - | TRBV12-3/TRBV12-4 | TGTGCCAGCAGCTCACAGCCGAACACTGAAGCTTTCTTT | CASSSQPNTEAFF
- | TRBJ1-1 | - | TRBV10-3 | TGTGCCATCAGCCAGATGGGGGGCGGAGAAACTGAAGCTTTCTTT | CAISQMGGGETEAFF
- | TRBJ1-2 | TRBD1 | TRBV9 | TGTGCCAGCAGCGTAGATTCAGGGGGCGGCTACACCTTC | CASSVDSGGGYTF